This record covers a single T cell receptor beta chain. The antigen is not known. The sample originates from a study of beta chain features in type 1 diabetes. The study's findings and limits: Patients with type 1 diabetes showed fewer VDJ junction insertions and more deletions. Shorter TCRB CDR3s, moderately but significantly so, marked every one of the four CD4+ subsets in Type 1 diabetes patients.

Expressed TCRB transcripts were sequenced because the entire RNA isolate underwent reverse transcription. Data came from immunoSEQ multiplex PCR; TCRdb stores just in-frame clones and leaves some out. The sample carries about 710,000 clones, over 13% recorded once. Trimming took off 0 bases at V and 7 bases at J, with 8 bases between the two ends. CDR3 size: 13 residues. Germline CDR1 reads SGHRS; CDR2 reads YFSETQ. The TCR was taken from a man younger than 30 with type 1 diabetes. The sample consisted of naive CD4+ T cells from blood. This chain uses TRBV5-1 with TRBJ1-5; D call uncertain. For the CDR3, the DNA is TGCGCCAGCAGCTTGGAAGCGGGCCAGCCCCAGCATTTT. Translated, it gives CASSLEAGQPQHF.